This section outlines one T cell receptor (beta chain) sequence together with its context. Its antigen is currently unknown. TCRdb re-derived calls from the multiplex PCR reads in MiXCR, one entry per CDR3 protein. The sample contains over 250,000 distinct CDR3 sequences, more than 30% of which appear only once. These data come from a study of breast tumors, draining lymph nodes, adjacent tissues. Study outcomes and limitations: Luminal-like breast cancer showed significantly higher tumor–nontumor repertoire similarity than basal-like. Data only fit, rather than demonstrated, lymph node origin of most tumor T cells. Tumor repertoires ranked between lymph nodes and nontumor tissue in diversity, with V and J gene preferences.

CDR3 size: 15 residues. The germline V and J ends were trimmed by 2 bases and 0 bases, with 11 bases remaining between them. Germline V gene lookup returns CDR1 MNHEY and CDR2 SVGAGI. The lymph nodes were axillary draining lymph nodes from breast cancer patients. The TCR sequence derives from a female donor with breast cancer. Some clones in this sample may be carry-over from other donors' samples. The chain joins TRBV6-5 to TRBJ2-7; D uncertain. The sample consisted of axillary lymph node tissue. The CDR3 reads CASSYAGFSSYEQYF. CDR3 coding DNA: TGTGCCAGCAGTTACGCCGGATTCTCCTCCTACGAGCAGTACTTC.